This T cell receptor beta chain was obtained from a study of long-term antiretroviral therapy in people with HIV. The CDR3 sequence is 14 residues long. Germline V gene data show CDR1 as SGHRS and CDR2 as YFSETQ. V was pared by 1 base and J by 4 bases, with 11 bases between. In regard to this clone: As yet, its antigen is unknown.

Survey-level resolution applied to immunoSEQ assay v3.0. Assay: immunoSEQ multiplex PCR; the TCRdb copy retains only in-frame clones and omits some. Of under 20,000 clones in the sample, over 65% were seen once. Overall study results and limits: The ART regimens used between the mid-2000s and the late 2010s may be less effective than current ones.

The source material was unsorted PBMCs, sampled 0.5 years before starting antiretroviral therapy. The TCR comes from a woman between 45 and 60 years old with HIV. The rearrangement uses TRBV5-1 and TRBJ1-1; D possibly corresponds to TRBD1 (6 bases). The CDR3 here is CASSLRGGGTEAFF. CDR3 in DNA: TGCGCCAGCAGCTTGCGAGGGGGAGGCACTGAAGCTTTCTTT. The entire variable domain, with the rest obtained from reference TRBV5-1 and TRBJ1-1, is as follows: KAGVTQTPRYLIKTRGQQVTLSCSPISGHRSVSWYQQTPGQGLQFLFEYFSETQRNKGNFPGRFSGRQFSNSRSEMNVSTLELGDSALYLCASSLRGGGTEAFFGQGTRLTVV.